Sequencing of this T cell receptor (beta chain) was carried out in a study of cytomegalovirus exposure and HLA in healthy donors. The primer mix had 60 Vbeta and 13 Jbeta primers. Generated by immunoSEQ multiplex PCR, the TCRdb table keeps only in-frame clones and is missing some. This sample carries 90,000 to 150,000 clones, about 81% of them seen once, and the ten largest clones take around 1.9%. This clone has only a few counts. Its antigen is as yet unknown. Study-level results: Owing to their indistinguishability, certain V segments, notably TRBV6-2 and TRBV6-3, were excluded. A classifier reportedly called cytomegalovirus status with high sensitivity and specificity.

The CDR3 is made up of 14 amino acids. Trimming at V came to 8 bases and at J to 4 bases, leaving 9 bases not matched to a gene. Germline V gene sequence: CDR1 MNHEY, CDR2 SVGAGI. The sample consisted of PBMCs. The chain recombines TRBV6-5 with TRBJ1-2, with 8 bases matching TRBD1. The receptor's source is a man in his forties in good health and CMV-seronegative. In DNA form, the CDR3 reads TGTGCCAGCGGTGACGGACAGGGCGTCTATGGCTACACCTTC. It is translated as CASGDGQGVYGYTF.